Listed below are T cell receptor beta chains from one sample, sequenced in a study of shared clonotypes between healthy human individuals. Generated by immunoSEQ multiplex PCR, the TCRdb table keeps only in-frame clones and is missing some. Of over 400,000 clones in the sample, approximately 94% were seen once. Sequenced sample: naive CD4+ T cells sorted from blood. Receptor source: a woman in her thirties in good health. The CDR3 runs from the conserved cysteine through the conserved F or W. Fields, in order: V gene, D gene, J gene, clone size, CDR3 protein, CDR3 DNA. The D gene is left open where the match is weak. Part of the rows lack a size; the others show once, few, many or a class for expanded clones.

TRBV7-9	TRBD1	TRBJ1-2	.	CASSFLSGGASYGYTF	TGTGCCAGCAGCTTCCTCTCAGGGGGCGCGTCCTATGGCTACACCTTC
TRBV19	TRBD2	TRBJ2-1	.	CASRLAGGNEQFF	TGTGCCAGTAGACTAGCGGGAGGGAATGAGCAGTTCTTC
TRBV28	TRBD1	TRBJ2-7	.	CASSFSGGTGNHEQYF	TGTGCCAGCAGTTTCAGTGGAGGGACAGGTAACCACGAGCAGTACTTC
TRBV11-2	.	TRBJ2-3	.	CASSLGGATDTQYF	TGTGCCAGCAGCCTTGGAGGGGCCACAGATACGCAGTATTTT
TRBV25-1	.	TRBJ2-4	.	CASSAPGQKNIQYF	TGTGCCAGCAGTGCGCCCGGACAGAAAAACATTCAGTACTTC
TRBV27	TRBD1	TRBJ2-3	.	CASSSTGLSDTQYF	TGTGCCAGCAGTTCGACAGGGTTGTCAGATACGCAGTATTTT
TRBV7-3	.	TRBJ2-1	.	CASSSPNVGEQFF	TGTGCCAGCAGCTCCCCCAACGTGGGTGAGCAGTTCTTC
TRBV4-2	.	TRBJ1-1	.	CASSQVGGGNTEAFF	TGTGCCAGCAGCCAAGTCGGTGGCGGGAACACTGAAGCTTTCTTT
TRBV28	.	TRBJ1-2	.	CASSPSLTAYGYTF	TGTGCCAGCAGTCCGTCCTTGACGGCCTATGGCTACACCTTC
TRBV9	.	TRBJ2-5	.	CASSVEPKETQYF	TGTGCCAGCAGCGTAGAGCCAAAAGAGACCCAGTACTTC
TRBV5-1	.	TRBJ2-7	.	CASSRIGTARYEQYF	TGCGCCAGCAGCAGGATTGGGACTGCGCGATACGAGCAGTACTTC
TRBV4-2	.	TRBJ2-7	.	CASSQGATGTATYEQYF	TGTGCCAGCAGCCAAGGGGCTACCGGGACCGCGACCTACGAGCAGTACTTC
TRBV7-9	.	TRBJ1-3	.	CASLGVSPYSGNTIYF	TGTGCCAGCTTGGGAGTAAGCCCTTACTCTGGAAACACCATATATTTT
TRBV19	.	TRBJ1-5	once	CASSMSGARGNQPQHF	TGTGCCAGTAGTATGTCCGGGGCGCGAGGCAATCAGCCCCAGCATTTT
TRBV29-1	.	TRBJ1-2	.	CSVEDRPYGYTF	TGCAGCGTTGAAGACAGGCCCTATGGCTACACCTTC
TRBV5-5	.	TRBJ1-1	.	CASSGQFTEAFF	TGTGCCAGCAGTGGACAATTCACTGAAGCTTTCTTT
TRBV5-1	.	TRBJ2-7	once	CASSLTSISYEQYF	TGCGCCAGCAGCTTAACTAGCATCTCCTACGAGCAGTACTTC
TRBV28	.	TRBJ2-5	once	CASRSQGIRRETQYF	TGTGCCAGCAGGTCACAGGGAATACGGCGAGAGACCCAGTACTTC
TRBV28	.	TRBJ1-2	.	CASSQQRQDGYTF	TGTGCCAGCAGCCAGCAAAGACAGGACGGCTACACCTTC
TRBV5-4	TRBD1	TRBJ1-1	.	CASSLDRGETEAFF	TGTGCCAGCAGCCTGGACAGGGGTGAGACTGAAGCTTTCTTT
TRBV7-8	.	TRBJ2-1	.	CASSLSLKDLGSSYNEQFF	TGTGCCAGCAGCTTATCTCTAAAAGACCTCGGGAGTTCCTACAATGAGCAGTTCTTC
TRBV5-1	TRBD1	TRBJ1-2	.	CASSGTGPEATF	TGCGCCAGCAGCGGGACAGGGCCAGAGGCCACCTTC
TRBV28	.	TRBJ2-7	.	CASKSGAYEQYF	TGTGCCAGCAAAAGCGGAGCCTACGAGCAGTACTTC
TRBV28	.	TRBJ1-4	.	CASSLKTATNEKLFF	TGTGCCAGCAGTCTCAAGACAGCAACTAATGAAAAACTGTTTTTT
TRBV11-2	.	TRBJ2-2	.	CASSPGSALNTGELFF	TGTGCCAGCAGCCCAGGGTCCGCCCTAAACACCGGGGAGCTGTTTTTT
TRBV5-1	TRBD2	TRBJ2-7	.	CASSTGLAGGSSYEQYF	TGCGCCAGCAGCACGGGACTAGCGGGAGGCTCCTCCTACGAGCAGTACTTC